One sample yielded the 29 T cell receptor beta chains listed below, sequenced in a study of blood T cell repertoires in COVID-19 (dated by TCRdb to about 2020). Library creation used the immunoSEQ multiplex PCR assay. TCRdb stores this immuneACCESS table with in-frame sequences only. Part of the clones is absent; in the studies checked, under half of the shortfall reflects unresolved V genes, and no reason is known for the rest. The sample includes about 120,000 clones, with over 80% observed a single time. Around 3.9% of the sample goes to the ten largest clones. Sequencing input: PBMCs or T cells enriched from blood (not recorded which). These receptors were taken from a woman aged 30 to 39 who had recovered from COVID-19.

The chain employs TRBV11-2 and TRBJ2-3, with D maybe TRBD2 (5 bases). Trimming left V 5 bases short and J 0 bases short, with 18 bases between. Germline-derived CDR1 and CDR2 are SGHAT and FQNNGV. The CDR3 runs to 17 residues. CDR3 loop: CASSGVGRRTSTDTQYF. CDR3 sequence (DNA): TGTGCCAGCAGCGGGGTGGGGAGACGCACTAGCACAGATACGCAGTATTTT.

The chain recombines TRBV29-1 with TRBJ2-2, with a weak D call TRBD2 (5 bases). CDR1 and CDR2 (germline): SQVTM, ANQGSEA. The CDR3 is 14 residues long. Trimming shortened V by 4 bases and J by 8 bases, and 17 bases separated the two germline ends. The CDR3 loop reads CSVGRLAVGGELFF. The CDR3 nucleotides read TGCAGCGTTGGTAGGCTAGCCGTGGGGGGGGAGCTGTTTTTT.

V and J are TRBV7-2 and TRBJ1-5; possible D gene TRBD1, 5 bases. Germline V lookup: CDR1 SGHTA, CDR2 FQGNSA. The CDR3 is 14 residues long. Trimming removed 4 bases from V and 2 bases from J, with 9 bases in between. This CDR3 is CASSSDRRNQPQHF. CDR3 DNA sequence: TGTGCCAGCAGCTCCGACAGACGCAATCAGCCCCAGCATTTT.

The chain carries TRBV5-6 and TRBJ1-5, with a tentative D call TRBD1 (5 bases). The CDR3 contains 16 residues. CDR1 is SGHDT, CDR2 YYEEEE, per germline. Trimming left V 1 base short and J 5 bases short, with 16 bases between. The CDR3 region has the DNA TGTGCCAGCAGCTTGTCGGGGGGTGGAGGACATCAGCCCCAGCATTTT. It encodes CASSLSGGGGHQPQHF.

The chain joins TRBV29-1 to TRBJ1-5, with a tentative D call TRBD1 (5 bases). Per germline, CDR1 SQVTM and CDR2 ANQGSEA. CDR3 length: 14 residues. Trimming cost V 6 bases and J 0 bases, with 12 bases left between them. In nucleotides, the CDR3 is TGCAGCGTCCAAACGGGGGTTAGCAATCAGCCCCAGCATTTT. Amino acids: CSVQTGVSNQPQHF.

The genes are TRBV7-2 and TRBJ1-4, with 8 bases matching TRBD1. This CDR3 comprises 13 residues. V shed 1 base and J 12 bases; nucleotides not matched to a gene: 4. Germline CDR1 and CDR2: SGHTA and FQGNSA. The chain's CDR3 is CASSLEATGELFF. The CDR3 nucleotides are TGTGCCAGCAGCTTAGAAGCGACAGGGGAACTGTTTTTT.

The CDR3 DNA sequence: TGTGCCAGCAGCCTCCGGGACAGAAACACCGGGGAGCTGTTTTTT. It translates to CASSLRDRNTGELFF. J is TRBJ2-2 and V is TRBV7-9; 7 bases are shared with TRBD1. CDR1 SEHNR and CDR2 FQNEAQ come from the germline V gene (reference sequence). The ends lost 5 bases at V and 2 bases at J; junction bases unmatched: 5. The CDR3 is made up of 15 amino acids.

The V gene is TRBV19, the J gene TRBJ1-5; D not resolved. This CDR3 is built from 16 residues. The V gene lost 8 bases and the J gene lost 2 bases, with 19 bases spanning the gap. Germline V gene lookup returns CDR1 LNHDA and CDR2 SQIVND (reference sequence). The CDR3 spells CASLGVGGIGNQPQHF. Here the CDR3 DNA reads TGTGCCAGTCTCGGGGTGGGAGGGATAGGCAATCAGCCCCAGCATTTT.

This rearrangement joins TRBV6-6 to TRBJ1-2; 8 positions agree with TRBD1. Trimming at V came to 7 bases and at J to 3 bases, leaving 4 bases not matched to a gene. The length of the CDR3 is 13 residues. CDR1 is MNHNY, CDR2 SVGAGI, per germline (reference sequence). This CDR3 is CASTPTGDYGYTF. CDR3 coding DNA: TGTGCCAGCACCCCGACAGGGGACTATGGCTACACCTTC.

The V and J genes are TRBV5-1 and TRBJ2-1; 9 bases are a match to TRBD1. The CDR3 length is 15 residues. V lost 4 bases to trimming and J lost 0 bases; unmatched junction nucleotides: 2. The germline V gene encodes CDR1 SGHRS and CDR2 YFSETQ. Here the CDR3 reads CASSGGQGSYNEQFF. The CDR3 bases are TGCGCCAGCAGCGGGGGACAGGGCTCCTACAATGAGCAGTTCTTC.

This clone was recorded only once. This chain uses TRBV4-3 with TRBJ1-2; TRBD1 matches 11 bases. Germline lookup yields CDR1 LGHNA and CDR2 YSLEER. V lost 2 bases, J lost 7 bases, and 3 bases stayed unmatched. The length of the CDR3 is 14 residues. The CDR3 is CASSQPGTGGGYTF. CDR3 nucleotide sequence: TGCGCCAGCAGCCAACCCGGGACAGGGGGTGGCTACACCTTC.

The chain is built from TRBV25-1 and TRBJ2-5; TRBD1 matches at 9 bases. Germline values: CDR1 MGHDK, CDR2 SYGVNS. This CDR3 region has 16 residues. The ends lost 4 bases at V and 0 bases at J; junction bases unmatched: 6. The CDR3 loop reads CASSVGTGLYQETQYF. CDR3 DNA: TGTGCCAGCAGTGTGGGGACAGGGCTTTACCAAGAGACCCAGTACTTC.

The chain joins TRBV27 to TRBJ2-4; D unresolved. Germline CDR1 and CDR2: MNHEY and SMNVEV (reference sequence). This CDR3 region has 14 residues. V lost 5 bases, J lost 1 base, and 9 bases lay in between. The CDR3 nucleotides read TGTGCCAGCAGTCCCACATCGGCCAAAAACATTCAGTACTTC. Amino acids: CASSPTSAKNIQYF.

This chain joins TRBV7-2 and TRBJ1-5; 9 bases are shared with TRBD1. The CDR3 runs to 16 residues. V shed 2 bases and J 11 bases; nucleotides not matched to a gene: 13. From germline, CDR1 is SGHTA and CDR2 FQGNSA. The CDR3 DNA is TGTGCCAGCAGCTTATTGGGAAGGACAGGGGCGGGAACCCAGCATTTT. As protein: CASSLLGRTGAGTQHF.

This clone showed up just once. The chain couples TRBV2 to TRBJ1-1, with D perhaps TRBD1 (6 bases). The CDR3 is 15 residues long. Deletions cut 6 bases from V and 0 bases from J, with 14 bases between. Per the germline V gene, CDR1 is SNHLY and CDR2 is FYNNEI. The CDR3 sequence: CASSDPGQMNTEAFF. The CDR3 bases are TGTGCCAGCAGCGATCCTGGACAGATGAACACTGAAGCTTTCTTT.

To note about this clone: This same CDR3 is encoded by further DNA sequences in the sample. This rearrangement joins TRBV28 to TRBJ2-7; no reliable D call. The germline CDR1 and CDR2 sequences are MDHEN and SYDVKM. Trimming stripped 1 base from V and 0 bases from J, with 7 bases between. The CDR3 has 14 residues. DNA of the CDR3: TGTGCCAGCAGTTTATTGGGCCTCTCCTACGAGCAGTACTTC. Translated: CASSLLGLSYEQYF.

V and J are TRBV5-5 and TRBJ1-2, with D possibly matching TRBD1 (5 bases). Germline V gives CDR1 SGHKS, CDR2 YYEKEE (reference sequence). The CDR3 contains 15 residues. V was pared by 0 bases and J by 2 bases, with 11 bases between. The CDR3 protein is CASSLAQGKNYGYTF. The CDR3 nucleotides read TGTGCCAGCAGCTTGGCCCAGGGAAAAAACTATGGCTACACCTTC.

The chain couples TRBV18 to TRBJ1-1, with 10 bases lining up with TRBD1. From germline, CDR1 is KGHSH and CDR2 LQKENI. This CDR3 spans 16 amino acids. J was trimmed by 1 base and V by 0 bases; bases with no gene match: 2. In nucleotides, the CDR3 is TGTGCCAGCTCACCACCGACAGGGGGCACGAACACTGAAGCTTTCTTT. Its translation: CASSPPTGGTNTEAFF.

The chain uses TRBV7-2 and TRBJ2-3; D may be TRBD2 (6 bases). The CDR3 loop spans 17 amino acids. With 2 bases removed from V and 0 bases from J, the gap between germline ends came to 15 bases. Per the germline V gene, CDR1 is SGHTA and CDR2 is FQGNSA. The CDR3 sequence is CASSLTQGGTSTDTQYF. CDR3 sequence (DNA): TGTGCCAGCAGCTTAACTCAGGGCGGGACTAGCACAGATACGCAGTATTTT.

The CDR3 DNA reads as TGTGCCAGCAGCCCGCCGGGACAGGGCGGCACCGGGGAGCTGTTTTTT. Translation: CASSPPGQGGTGELFF. V and J are TRBV7-9 and TRBJ2-2; 9 nucleotides align to TRBD1. This CDR3 is built from 16 residues. Germline CDR1 is SEHNR and CDR2 is FQNEAQ (reference sequence). V trimming: 5 bases; J trimming: 4 bases; junction bases outside the gene matches: 8.

In DNA form, the CDR3 reads TGTGCCAGCAGCCTTAGGAGTGTCGGGACTAGCGGGAGGAGCGGGGAGCTGTTTTTT. This gives the protein CASSLRSVGTSGRSGELFF. The V call is TRBV7-6, the J call TRBJ2-2; 15 bases align to TRBD2. CDR1 and CDR2 from the germline V gene are SGHVS and FNYEAQ. The CDR3 totals 19 residues. The V segment lost 5 bases and the J segment 7 bases; nucleotides outside the gene matches: 14.

V gene TRBV6-2 or TRBV6-3 combines with J gene TRBJ1-5, with 9 bases matching TRBD1. The CDR3 is 17 residues long. Germline V gene lookup returns CDR1 MNHEY and CDR2 SVGEGT. J was trimmed by 3 bases and V by 2 bases; bases with no gene match: 8. The CDR3 spells CASSYETGTGSNQPQHF. For the CDR3, the DNA is TGTGCCAGCAGTTACGAAACCGGGACAGGGTCCAATCAGCCCCAGCATTTT.

A note on this clone: A much larger clone lies a single base off, so this may be a read error. The CDR3 loop reads CASSAGTVYEQYF. As DNA, the CDR3 is TGTGCCAGCAGCGCCGGGACAGTCTACGAGCAGTACTTC. This sequence joins TRBV9 and TRBJ2-7; 7 positions match TRBD1. This CDR3 is 13 amino acids long. Germline CDR1 is SGDLS and CDR2 is YYNGEE. V was pared by 3 bases and J by 3 bases, with 3 bases of the junction left unmatched.

V gene TRBV6-5 combines with J gene TRBJ2-2, with 8 nucleotides matching TRBD1. CDR1 MNHEY and CDR2 SVGAGI come from the germline V gene. V gave up 6 bases and J gave up 3 bases; unmatched junction bases: 6. The CDR3 contains 15 residues. CDR3 sequence (DNA): TGTGCCAGCAGGAGGACAGGGTGGGACACCGGGGAGCTGTTTTTT. Translating it yields CASRRTGWDTGELFF.

The chain links TRBV4-3 to TRBJ2-1; D may be TRBD2 (5 bases). The germline CDR1 and CDR2 sequences are LGHNA and YSLEER. The CDR3 is made up of 16 amino acids. V was pared by 0 bases and J by 4 bases, with 13 bases between. The CDR3 sequence: CASSQDRGRAYNEQFF. The CDR3 DNA reads TGCGCCAGCAGCCAAGATCGGGGAAGAGCTTACAATGAGCAGTTCTTC.

The chain is built from TRBV20-1 and TRBJ2-7, with TRBD2 matching 8 bases. Per germline, CDR1 DFQATT and CDR2 SNEGSKA (reference sequence). With V trimmed by 6 bases and J by 3 bases, 10 bases remained unmatched. The CDR3 extends over 14 amino acids. The CDR3 DNA reads as TGCAGTGCCAGTAGCGGGGAGGAGTTCTACGAGCAGTACTTC. Translated: CSASSGEEFYEQYF.

The rearrangement links TRBV19 to TRBJ2-3; D remains unclear. CDR1 is LNHDA, CDR2 SQIVND, per germline (reference sequence). This CDR3 comprises 14 residues. Trimming removed 10 bases at V and 2 bases at J, with 16 bases between. The CDR3 loop reads CATRLTLLTDTQYF. CDR3 nucleotides: TGTGCCACCAGACTGACCCTACTCACAGATACGCAGTATTTT.

The chain combines TRBV7-9 with TRBJ2-5, with 7 positions matching TRBD2. The CDR3 has 14 residues. V lost 8 bases to trimming and J lost 0 bases; unmatched junction nucleotides: 6. Germline CDR1 reads SEHNR; CDR2 reads FQNEAQ (reference sequence). Here the CDR3 DNA reads TGTGCCAGCTCGCGAGCGGGGTACCAAGAGACCCAGTACTTC. Its protein product is CASSRAGYQETQYF. Variable domain in full (rest from reference TRBV7-9 and TRBJ2-5): DTGVSQNPRHKITKRGQNVTFRCDPISEHNRLYWYRQTLGQGPEFLTYFQNEAQLEKSRLLSDRFSAERPKGSFSTLEIQRTEQGDSAMYLCASSRAGYQETQYFGPGTRLLVL.

The chain joins TRBV6-5 to TRBJ2-3; 7 positions match TRBD2. Germline V gives CDR1 MNHEY, CDR2 SVGAGI. The CDR3 spans 16 residues. Trimming took 0 bases from V and 2 from J; bases not matched to a gene: 5. CDR3 sequence reads: CASSYSARDYTDTQYF. CDR3 sequence (DNA): TGTGCCAGCAGTTACTCGGCACGGGACTACACAGATACGCAGTATTTT.